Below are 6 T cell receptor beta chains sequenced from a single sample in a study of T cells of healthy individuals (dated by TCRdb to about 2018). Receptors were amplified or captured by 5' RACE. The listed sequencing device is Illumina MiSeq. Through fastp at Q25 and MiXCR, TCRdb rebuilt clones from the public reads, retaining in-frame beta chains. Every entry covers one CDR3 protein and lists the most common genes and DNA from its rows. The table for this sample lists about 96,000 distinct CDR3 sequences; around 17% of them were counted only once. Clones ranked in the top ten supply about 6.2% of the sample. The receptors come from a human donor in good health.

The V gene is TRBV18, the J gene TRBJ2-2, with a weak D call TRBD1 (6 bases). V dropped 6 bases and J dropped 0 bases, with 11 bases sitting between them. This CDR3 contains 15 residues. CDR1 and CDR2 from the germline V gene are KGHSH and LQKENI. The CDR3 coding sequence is TGTGCCAGCTCGTCTGGACAGTCGAACACCGGGGAGCTGTTTTTT. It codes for CASSSGQSNTGELFF.

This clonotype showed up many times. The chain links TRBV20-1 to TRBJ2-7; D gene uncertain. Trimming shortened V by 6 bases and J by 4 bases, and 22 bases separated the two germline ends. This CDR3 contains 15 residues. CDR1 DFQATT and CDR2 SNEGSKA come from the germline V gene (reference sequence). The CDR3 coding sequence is TGCAGTGCCGCCCAGGATCAGGCGAAGTTTTACGAGCAGTACTTC. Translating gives CSAAQDQAKFYEQYF.

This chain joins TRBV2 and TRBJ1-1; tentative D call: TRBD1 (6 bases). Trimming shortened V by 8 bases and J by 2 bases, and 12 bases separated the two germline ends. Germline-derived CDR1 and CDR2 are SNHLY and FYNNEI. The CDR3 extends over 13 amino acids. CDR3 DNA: TGTGCCAGCCGGACAGATCTAAACACTGAAGCTTTCTTT. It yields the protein CASRTDLNTEAFF.

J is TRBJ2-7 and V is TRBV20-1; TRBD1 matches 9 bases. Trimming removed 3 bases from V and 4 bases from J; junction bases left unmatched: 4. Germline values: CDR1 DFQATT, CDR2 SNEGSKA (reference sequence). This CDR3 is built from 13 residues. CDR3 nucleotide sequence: TGCAGTGCTAGTTTTGGACAGGGGTACGAGCAGTACTTC. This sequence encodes CSASFGQGYEQYF.

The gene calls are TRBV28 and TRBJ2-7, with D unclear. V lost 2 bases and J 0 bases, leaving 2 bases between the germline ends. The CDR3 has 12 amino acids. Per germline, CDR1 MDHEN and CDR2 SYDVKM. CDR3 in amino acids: CASSLVSYEQYF. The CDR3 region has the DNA TGTGCCAGCAGTTTAGTCTCCTACGAGCAGTACTTC. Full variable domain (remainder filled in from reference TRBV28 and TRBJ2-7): DVKVTQSSRYLVKRTGEKVFLECVQDMDHENMFWYRQDPGLGLRLIYFSYDVKMKEKGDIPEGYSVSREKKERFSLILESASTNQTSMYLCASSLVSYEQYFGPGTRLTVT.

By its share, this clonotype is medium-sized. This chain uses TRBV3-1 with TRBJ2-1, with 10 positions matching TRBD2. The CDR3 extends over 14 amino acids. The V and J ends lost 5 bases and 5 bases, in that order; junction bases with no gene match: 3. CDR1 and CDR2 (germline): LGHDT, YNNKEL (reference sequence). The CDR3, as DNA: TGTGCCAGCAGCTTCACTAGCGGGAACAATGAGCAGTTCTTC. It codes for CASSFTSGNNEQFF.